A single T cell receptor beta chain is shown here with its context. The sample originates from a study of blood T cell repertoires in COVID-19. Background on the study: Acute and convalescent COVID-19 specimens originated in the United States, Italy and Spain.

Germline V lookup: CDR1 SGDLS, CDR2 YYNGEE. The V end lost 3 bases, the J end lost 5 bases, and 8 bases lay between the germline ends. This CDR3 is 12 amino acids long. Generated by immunoSEQ multiplex PCR, the TCRdb table keeps only in-frame clones and is missing some. Of approximately 110,000 clones in the sample, 70% to 90% were seen once. The sequence was obtained from a man aged 35-49 years with acute or convalescent COVID-19. V is TRBV9 and J is TRBJ1-2, with D possibly matching TRBD1 (5 bases). The sequenced sample was peripheral blood. The CDR3 here is CASSGAGYGYTF. The CDR3, as DNA: TGTGCCAGCAGCGGGGCAGGGTATGGCTACACCTTC.